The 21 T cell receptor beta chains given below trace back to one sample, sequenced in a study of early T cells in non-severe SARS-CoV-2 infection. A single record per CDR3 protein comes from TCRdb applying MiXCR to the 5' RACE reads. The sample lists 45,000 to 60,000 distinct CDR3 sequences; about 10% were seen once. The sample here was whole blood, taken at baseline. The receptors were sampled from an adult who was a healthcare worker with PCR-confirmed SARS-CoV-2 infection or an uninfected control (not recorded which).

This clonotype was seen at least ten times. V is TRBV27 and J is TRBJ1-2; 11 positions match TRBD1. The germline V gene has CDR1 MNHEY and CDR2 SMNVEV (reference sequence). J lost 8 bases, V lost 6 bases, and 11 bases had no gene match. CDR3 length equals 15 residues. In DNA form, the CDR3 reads TGTGCCAGCAGACCCACGGACAGGGGGCTAGACGGCTACACCTTC. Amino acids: CASRPTDRGLDGYTF.

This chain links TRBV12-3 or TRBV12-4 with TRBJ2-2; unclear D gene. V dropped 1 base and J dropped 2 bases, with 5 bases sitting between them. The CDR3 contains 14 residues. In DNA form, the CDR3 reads TGTGCCAGCAGTTTAGGGCTTAACACCGGGGAGCTGTTTTTT. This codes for CASSLGLNTGELFF.

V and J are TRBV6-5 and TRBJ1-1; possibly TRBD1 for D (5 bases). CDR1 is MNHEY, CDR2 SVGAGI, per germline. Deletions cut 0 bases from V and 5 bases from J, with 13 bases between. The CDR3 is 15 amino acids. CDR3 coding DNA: TGTGCCAGCAGTTACTCGGGCATACGGGGGACTGAAGCTTTCTTT. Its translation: CASSYSGIRGTEAFF.

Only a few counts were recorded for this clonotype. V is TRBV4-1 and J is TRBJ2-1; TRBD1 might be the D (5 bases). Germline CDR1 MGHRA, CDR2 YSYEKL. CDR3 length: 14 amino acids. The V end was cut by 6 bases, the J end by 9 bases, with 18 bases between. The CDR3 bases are TGCGCCAGCAGTCCCGTTCCCAGGGCCATTGAGCAGTTCTTC. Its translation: CASSPVPRAIEQFF.

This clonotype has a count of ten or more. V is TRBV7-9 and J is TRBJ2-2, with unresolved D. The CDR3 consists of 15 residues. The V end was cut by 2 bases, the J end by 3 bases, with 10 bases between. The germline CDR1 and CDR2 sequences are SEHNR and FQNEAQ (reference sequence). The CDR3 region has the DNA TGTGCCAGCAGCTTATATAGATCGGACACCGGGGAGCTGTTTTTT. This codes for CASSLYRSDTGELFF.

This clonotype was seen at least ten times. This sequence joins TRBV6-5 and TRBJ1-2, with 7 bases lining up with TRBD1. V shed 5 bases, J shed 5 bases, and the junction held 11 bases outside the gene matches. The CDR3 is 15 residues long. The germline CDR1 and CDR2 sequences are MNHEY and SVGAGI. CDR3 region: CASSPEGAGSYGYTF. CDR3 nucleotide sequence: TGTGCCAGCAGTCCTGAGGGGGCCGGTTCTTATGGCTACACCTTC.

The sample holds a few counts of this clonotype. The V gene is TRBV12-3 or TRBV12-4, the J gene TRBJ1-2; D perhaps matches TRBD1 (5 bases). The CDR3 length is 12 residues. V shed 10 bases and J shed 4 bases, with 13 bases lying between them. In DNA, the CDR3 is TGTGCCATCCGGGTGGGGCCCTATGGCTACACCTTC. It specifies CAIRVGPYGYTF.

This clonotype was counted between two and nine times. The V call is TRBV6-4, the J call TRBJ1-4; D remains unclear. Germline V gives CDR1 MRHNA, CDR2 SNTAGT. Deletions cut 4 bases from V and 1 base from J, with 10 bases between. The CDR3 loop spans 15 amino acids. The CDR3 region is CASSVQAGTNEKLFF. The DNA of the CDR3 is TGTGCCAGCAGTGTCCAGGCTGGAACTAATGAAAAACTGTTTTTT.

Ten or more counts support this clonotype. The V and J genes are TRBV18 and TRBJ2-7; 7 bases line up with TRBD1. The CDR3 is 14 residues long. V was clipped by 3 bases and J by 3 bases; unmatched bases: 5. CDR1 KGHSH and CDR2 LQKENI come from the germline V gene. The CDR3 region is CASSPRGTVYEQYF. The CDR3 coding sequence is TGTGCCAGCTCACCGCGTGGGACAGTCTACGAGCAGTACTTC.

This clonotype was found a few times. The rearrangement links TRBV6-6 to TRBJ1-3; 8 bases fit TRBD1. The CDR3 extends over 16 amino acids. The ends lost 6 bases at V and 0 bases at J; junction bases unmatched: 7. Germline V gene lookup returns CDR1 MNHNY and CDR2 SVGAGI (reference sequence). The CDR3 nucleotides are TGTGCCAGCAGCTTGGGACAGGCGAGCTCTGGAAACACCATATATTTT. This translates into CASSLGQASSGNTIYF.

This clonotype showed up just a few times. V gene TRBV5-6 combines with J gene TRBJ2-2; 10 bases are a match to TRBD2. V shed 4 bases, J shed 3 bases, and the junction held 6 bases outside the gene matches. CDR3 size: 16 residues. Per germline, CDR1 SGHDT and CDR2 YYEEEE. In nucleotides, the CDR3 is TGTGCCAGCAGCCCTCTTAGCGGGGGGTACACCGGGGAGCTGTTTTTT. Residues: CASSPLSGGYTGELFF.

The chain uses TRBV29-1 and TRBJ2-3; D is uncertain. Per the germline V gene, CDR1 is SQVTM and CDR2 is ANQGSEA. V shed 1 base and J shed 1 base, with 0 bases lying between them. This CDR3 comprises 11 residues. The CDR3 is CSVEGTDTQYF. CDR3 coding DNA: TGCAGCGTTGAAGGCACAGATACGCAGTATTTT.

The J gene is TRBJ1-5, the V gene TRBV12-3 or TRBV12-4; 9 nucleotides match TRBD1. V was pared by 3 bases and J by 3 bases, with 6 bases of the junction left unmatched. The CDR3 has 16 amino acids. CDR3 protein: CASSLGGQGDNQPQHF. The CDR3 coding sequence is TGTGCCAGCAGTTTGGGGGGACAGGGAGACAATCAGCCCCAGCATTTT.

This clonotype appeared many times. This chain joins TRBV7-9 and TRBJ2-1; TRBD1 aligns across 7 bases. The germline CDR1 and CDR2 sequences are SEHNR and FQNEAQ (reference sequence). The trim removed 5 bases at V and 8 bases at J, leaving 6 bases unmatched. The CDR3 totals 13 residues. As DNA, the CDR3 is TGTGCCAGCAGCCTGGGACAGATTGATGAGCAGTTCTTC. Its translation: CASSLGQIDEQFF.

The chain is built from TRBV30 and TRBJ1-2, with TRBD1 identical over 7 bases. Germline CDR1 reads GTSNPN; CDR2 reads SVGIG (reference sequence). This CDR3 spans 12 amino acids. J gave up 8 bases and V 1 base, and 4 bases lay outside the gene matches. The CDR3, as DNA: TGTGCCTGGAGTGCTCGACAGGGCGGCTACACCTTC. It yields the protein CAWSARQGGYTF.

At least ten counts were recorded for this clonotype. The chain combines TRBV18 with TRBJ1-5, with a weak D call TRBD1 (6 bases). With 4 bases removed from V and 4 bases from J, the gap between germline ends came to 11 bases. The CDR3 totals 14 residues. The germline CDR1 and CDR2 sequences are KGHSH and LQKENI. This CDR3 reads CASSLGAGNQPQHF. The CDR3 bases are TGTGCCAGCTCACTGGGGGCAGGGAATCAGCCCCAGCATTTT.

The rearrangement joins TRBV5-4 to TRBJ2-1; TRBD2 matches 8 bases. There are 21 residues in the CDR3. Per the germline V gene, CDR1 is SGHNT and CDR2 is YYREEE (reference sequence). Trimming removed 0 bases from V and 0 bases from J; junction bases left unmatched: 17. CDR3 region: CASSLGRGLGSPGGSYNEQFF. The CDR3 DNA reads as TGTGCCAGCAGCTTGGGGAGGGGACTAGGGTCCCCGGGAGGCTCCTACAATGAGCAGTTCTTC.

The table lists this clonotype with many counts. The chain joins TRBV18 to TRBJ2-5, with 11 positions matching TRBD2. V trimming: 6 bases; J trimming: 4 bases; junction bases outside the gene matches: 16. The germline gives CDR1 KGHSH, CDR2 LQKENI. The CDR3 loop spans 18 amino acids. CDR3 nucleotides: TGTGCCAGCTCTCTACTCGGCCGACTAGCGGGAACCCGAGAGACCCAGTACTTC. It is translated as CASSLLGRLAGTRETQYF.

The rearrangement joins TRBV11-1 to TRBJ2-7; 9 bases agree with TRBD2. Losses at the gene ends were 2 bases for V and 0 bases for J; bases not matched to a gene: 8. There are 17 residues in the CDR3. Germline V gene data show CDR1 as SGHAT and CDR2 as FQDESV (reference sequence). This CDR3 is CASSLYSWREGSYEQYF. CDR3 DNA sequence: TGTGCCAGCAGCTTATACAGTTGGCGGGAGGGCTCCTACGAGCAGTACTTC.

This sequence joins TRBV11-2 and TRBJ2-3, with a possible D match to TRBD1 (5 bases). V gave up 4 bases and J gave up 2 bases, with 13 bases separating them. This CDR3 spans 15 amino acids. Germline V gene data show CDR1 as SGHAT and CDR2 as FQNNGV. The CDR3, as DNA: TGTGCCAGCAGCTCAATCAGGGTAGACACAGATACGCAGTATTTT. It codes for CASSSIRVDTDTQYF.

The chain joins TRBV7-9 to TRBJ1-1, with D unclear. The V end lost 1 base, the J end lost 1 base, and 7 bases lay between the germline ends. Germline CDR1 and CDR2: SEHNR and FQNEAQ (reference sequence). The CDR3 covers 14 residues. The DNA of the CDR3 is TGTGCCAGCAGCTTAGGAGACGGGAACACTGAAGCTTTCTTT. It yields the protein CASSLGDGNTEAFF.